The table lists the clone carrying this T cell receptor beta chain with many counts. Its antigen is currently unknown. This sample stems from a study of early T cells in non-severe SARS-CoV-2 infection. Looking at the study overall: Chains stayed unpaired after sequencing of bulk RNA from unsorted whole blood. Regarding the study as a whole: Using VDJdb, the matching emphasized anti-spike CD8 responses while missing private and CD4 specificities.

Unique molecular identifiers were added to individual cDNA molecules. Each CDR3 protein gets one entry after TCRdb re-called the 5' RACE reads with MiXCR. The sample includes 65,000 to 75,000 distinct CDR3 sequences, roughly 13% of them seen just once. This CDR3 is 14 amino acids long. The germline gives CDR1 SGHTA, CDR2 FQGTGA. V shed 3 bases and J shed 2 bases, with 8 bases lying between them. The chain carries TRBV7-3 and TRBJ2-1; D call uncertain. The sequencing sample was made of whole blood. The TCR sequence derives from an adult who was a healthcare worker with PCR-confirmed SARS-CoV-2 infection or an uninfected control (not recorded which). In DNA, the CDR3 is TGTGCCAGCAGCTTGTCAACTGCCTACAATGAGCAGTTCTTC. Its protein is CASSLSTAYNEQFF.